The clone carrying this T cell receptor beta chain was counted a few times. The authors used template switching to add a universal primer site and gave cDNA unique molecular identifiers. TCRdb used MiXCR to reprocess the 5' RACE reads, holding one entry per CDR3 protein. In the table there are roughly 720,000 distinct CDR3 sequences, around a sixth of which are singletons. The data are from a study of identical twins. Germline CDR1 reads SEHNR; CDR2 reads FQNEAQ (reference sequence). This CDR3 region has 14 residues. V lost 4 bases and J lost 7, with 16 bases in between. The same specimen was also included in a second study, on T cells expressing NK-cell markers.

The V gene is TRBV7-9, the J gene TRBJ2-5; D may match TRBD1 or TRBD2 (5 bases each). Source material: PBMCs. This sequence originates from a woman under 30 in good health. The CDR3 reads CASSSSRGATTQYF. The CDR3 DNA follows: TGTGCCAGCAGCTCATCCCGGGGCGCTACGACCCAGTACTTC. The variable domain in full, completed from reference TRBV7-9 and TRBJ2-5, reads DTGVSQNPRHKITKRGQNVTFRCDPISEHNRLYWYRQTLGQGPEFLTYFQNEAQLEKSRLLSDRFSAERPKGSFSTLEIQRTEQGDSAMYLCASSSSRGATTQYFGPGTRLLVL.